The 27 T cell receptor beta chains reported below all come from one sample, sequenced in a study of T cells in Graves' hyperthyroidism and ophthalmopathy. Template material for amplifying TCR beta CDR3 regions consisted of RNA transcripts. A set of HTBI primers served as the primers for a first-round RT-PCR of the TCR CDR3. TCRdb used MiXCR to reprocess the multiplex PCR reads, holding one entry per CDR3 protein. The sample has hundreds of thousands of distinct CDR3 sequences; 14% are singletons. Sequenced material: blood. The origin of the receptors is a woman in her forties with Graves' hyperthyroidism.

This clonotype was observed at least ten times. The chain links TRBV11-2 to TRBJ1-5, with 8 positions matching TRBD1. The CDR3 extends over 16 amino acids. Germline V gene data show CDR1 as SGHAT and CDR2 as FQNNGV. J lost 4 bases, V lost 2 bases, and 7 bases had no gene match. CDR3 nucleotide sequence: TGTGCCAGCAGCTTATTACGGGACAGGTTAAATCAGCCCCAGCATTTT. Encoded protein: CASSLLRDRLNQPQHF.

The chain is built from TRBV6-1 and TRBJ2-5; 11 bases are shared with TRBD1. Germline V gene sequence: CDR1 MNHNS, CDR2 SASEGT. CDR3 length: 16 amino acids. The V gene end was trimmed by 0 bases and the J gene end by 4 bases; junction bases not matched to a gene: 4. The CDR3 DNA reads as TGTGCCAGCAGTGAAGCAGGAGGGACAGGGGGAGAGACCCAGTACTTC. Translation gives CASSEAGGTGGETQYF.

The chain has TRBV19 and TRBJ1-1; D may be TRBD1 (6 bases). V was cut by 7 bases and J by 4 bases, with 10 bases left in between. The CDR3 loop spans 12 amino acids. Germline loops: CDR1 LNHDA, CDR2 SQIVND (reference sequence). DNA of the CDR3: TGTGCCAGTAAAAAGGGGGGCACTGAAGCTTTCTTT. Translation: CASKKGGTEAFF. Based on the CDR3 plus reference TRBV19 and TRBJ1-1, the full variable domain is DGGITQSPKYLFRKEGQNVTLSCEQNLNHDAMYWYRQDPGQGLRLIYYSQIVNDFQKGDIAEGYSVSREKKESFPLTVTSAQKNPTAFYLCASKKGGTEAFFGQGTRLTVV.

The sample holds many counts of this clonotype. CDR3 in DNA: TGTGCCAGCAGCTCCTCCGCCCGAGAGCAGTACTTC. Protein: CASSSSAREQYF. The chain uses TRBV13 and TRBJ2-7; D gene unclear. Deletions cut 4 bases from V and 7 bases from J, with 11 bases between. This CDR3 comprises 12 residues. In germline, CDR1 is PRHDT, CDR2 FYEKMQ (reference sequence).

This clonotype was observed at least ten times. The chain couples TRBV18 to TRBJ2-7; 7 bases align to TRBD1. The CDR3 loop spans 13 amino acids. Losses at the gene ends were 3 bases for V and 9 bases for J; bases not matched to a gene: 8. Germline values: CDR1 KGHSH, CDR2 LQKENI. The CDR3: CASSPGTEGVQYF. CDR3 in DNA: TGTGCCAGCTCACCCGGGACAGAGGGAGTGCAGTACTTC.

This clonotype was recorded at least ten times. The V gene is TRBV7-3, the J gene TRBJ2-1; D is possibly TRBD2 (6 bases). The CDR3 extends over 13 amino acids. The ends were cut back, 5 bases at V and 7 bases at J, with 12 bases in the middle. CDR1 and CDR2 from the germline V gene are SGHTA and FQGTGA. The CDR3 DNA reads TGTGCCAGCAGCCGCGGGACGTGGAATGAGCAGTTCTTC. Translating it yields CASSRGTWNEQFF.

This clonotype was seen ten or more times. The V and J genes are TRBV30 and TRBJ1-2; D uncertain. This CDR3 contains 14 residues. Trimming left V 3 bases short and J 4 bases short, with 15 bases between. Germline CDR1 GTSNPN, CDR2 SVGIG (reference sequence). CDR3 protein: CAWSPGPKVYGYTF. DNA for the CDR3: TGTGCCTGGAGCCCGGGCCCTAAGGTCTATGGCTACACCTTC.

Note on this clonotype: A much larger clone sits a single nucleotide away, making a read error possible. The missing conserved phenylalanine or tryptophan at the end of this CDR3 makes a read error likely. This CDR3 is CASRKIGGMGADTQYL. For the CDR3, the DNA is TGTGCCAGCAGAAAAATCGGGGGAATGGGTGCAGATACGCAGTATCTT. V and J are TRBV27 and TRBJ2-3, with D maybe TRBD2 (6 bases). Looked up from germline, CDR1 is MNHEY and CDR2 is SMNVEV (reference sequence). The ends were cut back, 6 bases at V and 4 bases at J, with 20 bases in the middle. The CDR3 extends over 16 amino acids.

This clonotype has a count of ten or more. The V and J genes are TRBV4-1 and TRBJ1-2; possibly TRBD1 for D (5 bases). Trimming removed 1 base from V and 2 bases from J, with 11 bases in between. The CDR3 spans 15 residues. The germline V gene encodes CDR1 MGHRA and CDR2 YSYEKL. CDR3 sequence: CASSQAGGANYGYTF. Written as DNA, the CDR3 is TGCGCCAGCAGCCAAGCTGGCGGGGCGAACTATGGCTACACCTTC.

This clonotype has a handful of counts. The rearrangement uses TRBV28 and TRBJ1-1; no reliable D call. V was cut by 2 bases and J by 6 bases, with 10 bases left in between. The germline V gene encodes CDR1 MDHEN and CDR2 SYDVKM. The CDR3 length is 13 residues. As DNA, the CDR3 is TGTGCCAGCAGTTTACCCAAGGCCCCTGAAGCTTTCTTT. It specifies CASSLPKAPEAFF.

This clonotype showed up many times. The chain recombines TRBV30 with TRBJ1-6, with a weak D call TRBD1 (5 bases). CDR1 is GTSNPN and CDR2 is SVGIG in the germline V gene (reference sequence). V was trimmed by 0 bases and J by 1 base, leaving 7 bases between them. The CDR3 consists of 15 residues. CDR3 protein: CAWSVRGSYNSPLHF. CDR3 nucleotides: TGTGCCTGGAGTGTAAGGGGATCCTATAATTCACCCCTCCACTTT.

This clonotype occurred many times. The chain recombines TRBV7-9 with TRBJ2-3, with D unresolved. V lost 3 bases and J 5 bases, leaving 15 bases between the germline ends. The CDR3 totals 15 residues. Germline-derived CDR1 and CDR2 are SEHNR and FQNEAQ (reference sequence). The CDR3 loop is CASSFFKGVGDTQYF. DNA for the CDR3: TGTGCCAGCAGCTTTTTTAAAGGAGTAGGAGATACGCAGTATTTT.

There are many counts of this clonotype. The V call is TRBV6-1, the J call TRBJ2-2; D remains unclear. Trimming removed 6 bases at V and 8 bases at J, with 10 bases between. The CDR3 runs to 12 residues. The germline V gene encodes CDR1 MNHNS and CDR2 SASEGT. The CDR3: CASRVHPGELFF. The CDR3 nucleotides read TGTGCCAGCAGAGTACACCCGGGGGAGCTGTTTTTT.

CDR3 sequence reads: CASSGDRGSSGANVLTF. The CDR3 DNA reads as TGCGCCAGCAGCGGGGACAGGGGGTCGTCTGGGGCCAACGTCCTGACTTTC. The chain is built from TRBV5-1 and TRBJ2-6; 11 positions match TRBD1. The CDR3 extends over 17 amino acids. CDR1 is SGHRS and CDR2 is YFSETQ in the germline V gene. Trimming cost V 4 bases and J 1 base; bases outside gene matches: 4.

Notes on this clonotype: A much larger clone is a single base away; this may be a read error. The V gene is TRBV7-9, the J gene TRBJ2-1; 8 nucleotides agree with TRBD1. Germline V gene lookup returns CDR1 SEHNR and CDR2 FQNEAQ (reference sequence). With 7 bases clipped from V and 9 bases from J, the junction kept 14 bases outside the gene matches. The CDR3 consists of 15 residues. In DNA form, the CDR3 reads TGTGCCAGCACCACCGGGGGACAGGAGATGGGTGAGCAGTTCTTC. It codes for CASTTGGQEMGEQFF.

The V gene is TRBV20-1, the J gene TRBJ2-7; no clear D gene. The V gene's germline CDR1 is DFQATT and CDR2 SNEGSKA (reference sequence). The CDR3 is 16 amino acids. Between the trimmed V and J ends, which lost 0 bases and 3 bases, there was a span of 18 bases. In DNA, the CDR3 is TGCAGTGCTAGAGATCTGGCAAGATCAACTGGCTACGAGCAGTACTTC. Its translation is CSARDLARSTGYEQYF.

This clonotype was counted many times. The rearrangement links TRBV5-1 to TRBJ2-1; perhaps TRBD1 as D (5 bases). V was cut by 0 bases and J by 8 bases, with 15 bases left in between. The germline CDR1 and CDR2 sequences are SGHRS and YFSETQ. The CDR3 loop spans 15 amino acids. The CDR3 region has the DNA TGCGCCAGCAGCTTGGATAGGCCTAGGGGTGATGAGCAGTTCTTC. This translates into CASSLDRPRGDEQFF.

This clonotype has ten or more counts. The chain is built from TRBV27 and TRBJ2-1; D not certain. V was pared by 2 bases and J by 8 bases, with 7 bases between. CDR1 is MNHEY and CDR2 is SMNVEV in the germline V gene (reference sequence). This CDR3 has 12 amino acids. The CDR3, as DNA: TGTGCCAGCAGTTTACTACGAGATGAGCAGTTCTTC. It specifies CASSLLRDEQFF.

The genes are TRBV27 and TRBJ2-4, with a tentative D call TRBD1 (7 bases). Germline CDR1 is MNHEY and CDR2 is SMNVEV (reference sequence). The V end was cut by 9 bases, the J end by 1 base, with 13 bases between. The CDR3 has 14 residues. CDR3 nucleotide sequence: TGTGCCAGTGCCCAGGGGGGCGCCAAAAACATTCAGTACTTC. Translation gives CASAQGGAKNIQYF.

This sequence joins TRBV7-2 and TRBJ2-5; 7 bases line up with TRBD2. There are 15 residues in the CDR3. Germline V gene lookup returns CDR1 SGHTA and CDR2 FQGNSA. The V and J ends lost 0 bases and 3 bases, in that order; junction bases with no gene match: 4. CDR3 amino acids: CASSLASGVKETQYF. CDR3 coding DNA: TGTGCCAGCAGCTTAGCAAGCGGGGTAAAAGAGACCCAGTACTTC.

V and J are TRBV20-1 and TRBJ1-1; D is uncertain. Trimming pared 3 bases from V and 4 bases from J, leaving 9 bases between. The CDR3 is 12 amino acids. Germline V gene sequence: CDR1 DFQATT, CDR2 SNEGSKA (reference sequence). As DNA, the CDR3 is TGCAGTGCTAGTCACCCGCGCACTGAAGCTTTCTTT. Translation: CSASHPRTEAFF.

The chain recombines TRBV20-1 with TRBJ2-3, with D perhaps TRBD2 (6 bases). V shed 0 bases and J shed 4 bases, with 11 bases lying between them. Per germline, CDR1 DFQATT and CDR2 SNEGSKA (reference sequence). The CDR3 length is 14 residues. The CDR3 is CSARDQRGSDTQYF. The CDR3 DNA follows: TGCAGTGCTAGAGATCAACGGGGGTCAGATACGCAGTATTTT.

This clonotype appeared many times. The chain has TRBV18 and TRBJ2-7; D is possibly TRBD1 (6 bases). Trimming removed 3 bases from V and 3 bases from J, with 18 bases in between. Per the germline V gene, CDR1 is KGHSH and CDR2 is LQKENI. The CDR3 has 16 amino acids. The CDR3 DNA reads TGTGCCAGCTCACCGAACCAACAGGGTGCAATCTACGAGCAGTACTTC. Translating it yields CASSPNQQGAIYEQYF.

J is TRBJ1-1 and V is TRBV28; the match to TRBD1 covers 7 bases. Germline V lookup: CDR1 MDHEN, CDR2 SYDVKM. The CDR3 runs to 15 residues. The J segment lost 4 bases and the V segment lost 2 bases, leaving 7 bases of the junction unmatched. The CDR3 sequence: CASSLRQGVVTEAFF. The CDR3 nucleotides read TGTGCCAGCAGTTTAAGACAGGGAGTTGTCACTGAAGCTTTCTTT.

The table lists this clonotype with a few counts. The chain recombines TRBV19 with TRBJ2-1, with unresolved D. CDR3 length: 13 amino acids. Germline V CDR1 and CDR2: LNHDA, SQIVND (reference sequence). Trimming stripped 3 bases from V and 6 bases from J, with 9 bases between. CDR3 protein: CASSMALVNEQFF. CDR3 coding DNA: TGTGCCAGTAGTATGGCACTCGTCAATGAGCAGTTCTTC.

This clonotype has more than one count but fewer than ten. The J gene is TRBJ2-3, the V gene TRBV28; 11 bases are shared with TRBD2. The CDR3 totals 17 residues. With V trimmed by 4 bases and J by 0 bases, 6 bases remained unmatched. Germline V lookup: CDR1 MDHEN, CDR2 SYDVKM. CDR3 coding DNA: TGTGCCAGCAGTTCTCCCGGGACTAGCGGAAGCACAGATACGCAGTATTTT. Its translation is CASSSPGTSGSTDTQYF.

This clonotype was found many times. This chain joins TRBV18 and TRBJ2-7; D not resolved. CDR1 and CDR2 from the germline V gene are KGHSH and LQKENI. Between the trimmed V and J ends, which lost 2 bases and 0 bases, there was a span of 11 bases. This CDR3 is 15 amino acids long. CDR3 in DNA: TGTGCCAGCTCACCAGGGTTGGTCAGCTCCTACGAGCAGTACTTC. Amino acid sequence: CASSPGLVSSYEQYF.